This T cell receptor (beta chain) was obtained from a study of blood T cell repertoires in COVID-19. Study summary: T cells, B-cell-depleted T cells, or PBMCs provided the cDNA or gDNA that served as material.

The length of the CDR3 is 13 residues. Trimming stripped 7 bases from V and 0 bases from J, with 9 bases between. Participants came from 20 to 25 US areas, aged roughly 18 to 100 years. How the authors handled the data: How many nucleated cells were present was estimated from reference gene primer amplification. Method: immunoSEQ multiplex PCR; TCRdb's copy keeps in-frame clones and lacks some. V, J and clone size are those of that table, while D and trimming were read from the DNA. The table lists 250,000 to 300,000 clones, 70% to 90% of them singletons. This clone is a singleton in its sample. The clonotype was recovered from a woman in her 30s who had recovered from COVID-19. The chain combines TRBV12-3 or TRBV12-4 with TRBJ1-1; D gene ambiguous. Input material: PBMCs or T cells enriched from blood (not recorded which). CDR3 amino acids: CASTVTLNTEAFF. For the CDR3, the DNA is TGTGCCAGCACCGTAACACTGAACACTGAAGCTTTCTTT.